This T cell receptor beta chain was identified during a study of blood T cell repertoires in COVID-19. Across the study: There were acute and convalescent COVID-19 samples, and they came from the United States, Italy and Spain. T cells, B-cell-depleted T cells, or PBMCs provided the cDNA or gDNA that served as material.

The V end was cut by 4 bases, the J end by 0 bases, with 14 bases between. There are 17 residues in the CDR3. From germline, CDR1 is SGHRS and CDR2 YFSETQ. Recruited during active infection, patients (from Seattle) were subsequently followed longitudinally. How the authors handled the data: It was from reference gene primer amplification that nucleated cell counts were estimated. This table comes from immunoSEQ multiplex PCR, and its TCRdb copy is limited to in-frame clones, with some not included. That table is the source of V, J and clone size, and D and trimming were worked out from the DNA. Of 200,000 or so clones in the sample, over 65% were seen once.

Sequences were obtained from peripheral blood. The receptor was derived from a person aged 70 to 85 with COVID-19, enrolled during active disease. The J gene is TRBJ1-6, the V gene TRBV5-1; no firm D call. The CDR3 loop is CASSREVQSSYNSPLHF. In nucleotides, the CDR3 is TGCGCCAGCAGCCGGGAAGTACAGAGCTCCTATAATTCACCCCTCCACTTT. Supplemented by reference TRBV5-1 and TRBJ1-6, the full variable domain reads KAGVTQTPRYLIKTRGQQVTLSCSPISGHRSVSWYQQTPGQGLQFLFEYFSETQRNKGNFPGRFSGRQFSNSRSEMNVSTLELGDSALYLCASSREVQSSYNSPLHFGNGTRLTVT.